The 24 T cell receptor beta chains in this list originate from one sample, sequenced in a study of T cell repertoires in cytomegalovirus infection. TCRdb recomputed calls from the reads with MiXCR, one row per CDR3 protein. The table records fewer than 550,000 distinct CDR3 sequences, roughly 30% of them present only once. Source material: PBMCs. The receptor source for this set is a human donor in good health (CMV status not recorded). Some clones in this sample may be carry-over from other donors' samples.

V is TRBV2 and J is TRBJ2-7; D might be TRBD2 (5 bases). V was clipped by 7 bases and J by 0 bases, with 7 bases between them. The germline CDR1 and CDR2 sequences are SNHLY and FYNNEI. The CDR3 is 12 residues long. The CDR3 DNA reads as TGTGCCAGCAACCGGGACTCCTACGAGCAGTACTTC. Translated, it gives CASNRDSYEQYF.

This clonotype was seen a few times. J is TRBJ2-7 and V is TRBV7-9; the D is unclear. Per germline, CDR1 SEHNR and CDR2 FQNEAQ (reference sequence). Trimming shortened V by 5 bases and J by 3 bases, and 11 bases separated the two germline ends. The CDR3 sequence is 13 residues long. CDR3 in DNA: TGTGCCAGCAGCGCCACGGTAGACTACGAGCAGTACTTC. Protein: CASSATVDYEQYF.

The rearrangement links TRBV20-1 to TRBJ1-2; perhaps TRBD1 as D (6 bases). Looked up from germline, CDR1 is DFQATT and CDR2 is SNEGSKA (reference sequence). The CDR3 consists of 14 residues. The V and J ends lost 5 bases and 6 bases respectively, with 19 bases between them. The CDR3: CSAYKTGPGDGYTF. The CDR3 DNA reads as TGCAGTGCTTACAAAACAGGGCCGGGGGATGGCTACACCTTC.

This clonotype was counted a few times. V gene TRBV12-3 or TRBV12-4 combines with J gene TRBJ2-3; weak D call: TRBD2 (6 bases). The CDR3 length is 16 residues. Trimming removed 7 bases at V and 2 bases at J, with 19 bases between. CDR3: CASTPTVGLSTDTQYF. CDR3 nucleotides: TGTGCCAGCACCCCAACGGTGGGACTCTCCACAGATACGCAGTATTTT.

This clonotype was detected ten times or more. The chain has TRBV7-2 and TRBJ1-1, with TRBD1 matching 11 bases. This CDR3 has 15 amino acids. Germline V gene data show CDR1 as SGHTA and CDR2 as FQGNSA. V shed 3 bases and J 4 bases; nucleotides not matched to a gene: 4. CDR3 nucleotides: TGTGCCAGCAGCTTGGGACAGGGGGGCCGCACTGAAGCTTTCTTT. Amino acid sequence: CASSLGQGGRTEAFF.

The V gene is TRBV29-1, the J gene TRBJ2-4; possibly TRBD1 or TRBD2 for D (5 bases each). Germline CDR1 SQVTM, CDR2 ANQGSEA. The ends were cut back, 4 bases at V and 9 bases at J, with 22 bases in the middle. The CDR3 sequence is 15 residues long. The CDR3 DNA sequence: TGCAGCGTTGTAGGGACGGCTCTAGCCCAAACCATTCAGTACTTC. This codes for CSVVGTALAQTIQYF.

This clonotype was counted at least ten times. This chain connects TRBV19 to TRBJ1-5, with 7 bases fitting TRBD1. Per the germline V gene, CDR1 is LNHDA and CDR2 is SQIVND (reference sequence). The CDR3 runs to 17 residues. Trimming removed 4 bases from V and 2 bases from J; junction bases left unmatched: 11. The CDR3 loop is CASSTSGGSVGNQPQHF. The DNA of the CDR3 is TGTGCCAGTAGTACGTCAGGGGGGTCTGTGGGCAATCAGCCCCAGCATTTT.

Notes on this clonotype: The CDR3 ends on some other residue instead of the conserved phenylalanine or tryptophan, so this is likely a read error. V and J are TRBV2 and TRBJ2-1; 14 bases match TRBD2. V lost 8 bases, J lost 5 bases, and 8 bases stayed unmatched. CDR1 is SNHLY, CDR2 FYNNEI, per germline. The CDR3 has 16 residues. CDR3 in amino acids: CASLPPGLAGDNEQFC. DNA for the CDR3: TGTGCCAGCTTACCCCCGGGACTAGCGGGGGACAATGAGCAGTTCTGC.

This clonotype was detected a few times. CDR3 in amino acids: CASGYTGDNQPQHF. The CDR3 nucleotides are TGTGCCAGCGGATACACAGGGGACAATCAGCCCCAGCATTTT. The V gene is TRBV28, the J gene TRBJ1-5; TRBD1 aligns across 7 bases. Trimming removed 8 bases from V and 3 bases from J; junction bases left unmatched: 7. Per the germline V gene, CDR1 is MDHEN and CDR2 is SYDVKM. This CDR3 has 14 residues.

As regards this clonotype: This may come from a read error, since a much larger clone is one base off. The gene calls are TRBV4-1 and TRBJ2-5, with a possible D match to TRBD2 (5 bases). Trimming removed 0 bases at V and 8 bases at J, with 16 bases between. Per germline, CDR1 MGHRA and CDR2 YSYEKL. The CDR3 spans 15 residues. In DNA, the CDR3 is TGCGCCAGCAGCCAAGATAGGAGCGTGGAGGCCACCCAGTACTTC. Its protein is CASSQDRSVEATQYF.

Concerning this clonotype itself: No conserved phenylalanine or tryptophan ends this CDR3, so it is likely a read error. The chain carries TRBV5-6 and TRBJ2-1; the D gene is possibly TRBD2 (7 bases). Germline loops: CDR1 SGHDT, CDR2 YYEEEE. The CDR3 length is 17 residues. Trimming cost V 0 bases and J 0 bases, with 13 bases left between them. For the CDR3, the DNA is TGTGCCAGCAGCTTGGCTTCGGGGGGCTCCTCCTACAATGAGCAGTTCTTA. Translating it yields CASSLASGGSSYNEQFL.

The CDR3 nucleotides are TGTGCCAGTAGTTCCCCCGGGACACCCGAGACTGAAGCTTTCTTT. Translation: CASSSPGTPETEAFF. This chain links TRBV19 with TRBJ1-1; D possibly corresponds to TRBD1 (6 bases). Germline V gene sequence: CDR1 LNHDA, CDR2 SQIVND (reference sequence). The CDR3 extends over 15 amino acids. With 5 bases removed from V and 5 bases from J, the gap between germline ends came to 18 bases. The variable domain in full, completed from reference TRBV19 and TRBJ1-1, reads DGGITQSPKYLFRKEGQNVTLSCEQNLNHDAMYWYRQDPGQGLRLIYYSQIVNDFQKGDIAEGYSVSREKKESFPLTVTSAQKNPTAFYLCASSSPGTPETEAFFGQGTRLTVV.

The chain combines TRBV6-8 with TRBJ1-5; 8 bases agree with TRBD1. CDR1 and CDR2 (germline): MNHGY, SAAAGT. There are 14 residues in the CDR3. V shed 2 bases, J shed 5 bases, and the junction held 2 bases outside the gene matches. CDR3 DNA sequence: TGTGCCAGCAGTTACACGACAGGGGATCAGCCCCAGCATTTT. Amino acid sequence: CASSYTTGDQPQHF.

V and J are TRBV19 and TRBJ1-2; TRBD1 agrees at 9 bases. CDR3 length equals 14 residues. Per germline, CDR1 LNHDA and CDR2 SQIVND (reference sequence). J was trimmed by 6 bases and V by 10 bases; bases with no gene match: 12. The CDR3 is CATDPGQGYNGYTF. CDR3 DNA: TGTGCCACCGACCCGGGACAGGGTTATAATGGCTACACCTTC. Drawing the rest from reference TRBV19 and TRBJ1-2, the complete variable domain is DGGITQSPKYLFRKEGQNVTLSCEQNLNHDAMYWYRQDPGQGLRLIYYSQIVNDFQKGDIAEGYSVSREKKESFPLTVTSAQKNPTAFYLCATDPGQGYNGYTFGSGTRLTVV.

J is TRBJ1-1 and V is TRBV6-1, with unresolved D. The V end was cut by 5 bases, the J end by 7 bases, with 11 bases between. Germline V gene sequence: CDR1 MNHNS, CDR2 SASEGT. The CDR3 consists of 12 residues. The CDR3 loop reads CASSPRGFEAFF. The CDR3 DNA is TGTGCCAGCAGTCCACGCGGGTTTGAAGCTTTCTTT.

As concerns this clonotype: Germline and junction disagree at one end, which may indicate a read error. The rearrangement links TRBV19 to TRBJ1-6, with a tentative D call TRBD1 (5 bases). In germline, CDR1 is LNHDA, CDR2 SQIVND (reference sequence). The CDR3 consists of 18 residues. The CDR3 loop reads CASRRDSPASSYNSPLPF. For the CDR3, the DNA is TGTGCCAGTAGACGGGACTCCCCTGCGAGCTCCTATAATTCACCCCTCCCCTTT. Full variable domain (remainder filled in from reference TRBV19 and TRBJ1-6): DGGITQSPKYLFRKEGQNVTLSCEQNLNHDAMYWYRQDPGQGLRLIYYSQIVNDFQKGDIAEGYSVSREKKESFPLTVTSAQKNPTAFYLCASRRDSPASSYNSPLPFGNGTRLTVT.

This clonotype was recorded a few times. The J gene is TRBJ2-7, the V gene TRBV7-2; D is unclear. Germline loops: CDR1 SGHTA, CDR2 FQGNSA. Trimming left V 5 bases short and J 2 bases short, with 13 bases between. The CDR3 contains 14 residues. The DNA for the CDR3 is TGTGCCAGCAGCGCCCGGCAGGCCCCCTACGAGCAGTACTTC. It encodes CASSARQAPYEQYF.

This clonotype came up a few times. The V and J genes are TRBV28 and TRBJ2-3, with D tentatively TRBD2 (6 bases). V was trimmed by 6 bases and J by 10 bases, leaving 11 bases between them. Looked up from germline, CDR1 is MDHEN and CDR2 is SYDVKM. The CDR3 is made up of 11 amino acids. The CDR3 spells CASSRLEAQYF. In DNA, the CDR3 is TGTGCCAGCAGCCGACTAGAGGCGCAGTATTTT.

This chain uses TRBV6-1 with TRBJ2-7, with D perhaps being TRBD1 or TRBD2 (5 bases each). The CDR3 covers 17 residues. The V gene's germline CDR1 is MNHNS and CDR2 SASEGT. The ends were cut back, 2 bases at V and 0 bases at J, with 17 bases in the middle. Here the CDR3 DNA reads TGTGCCAGCAGTGAACCCCGGTTGGGGGACCTCTCCTACGAGCAGTACTTC. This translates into CASSEPRLGDLSYEQYF.

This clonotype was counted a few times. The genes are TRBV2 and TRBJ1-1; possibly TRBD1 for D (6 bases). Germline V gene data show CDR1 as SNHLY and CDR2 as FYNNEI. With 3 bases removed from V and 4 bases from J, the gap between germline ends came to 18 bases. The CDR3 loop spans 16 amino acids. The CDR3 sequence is CASSDGGKPQGTEAFF. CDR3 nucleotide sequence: TGTGCCAGCAGTGACGGGGGCAAACCCCAGGGCACTGAAGCTTTCTTT.

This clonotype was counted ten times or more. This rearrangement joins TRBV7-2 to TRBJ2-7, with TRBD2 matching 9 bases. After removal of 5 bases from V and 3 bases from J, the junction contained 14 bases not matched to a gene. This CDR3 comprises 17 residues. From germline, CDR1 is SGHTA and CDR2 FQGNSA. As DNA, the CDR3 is TGTGCCAGCAGCAACCCGGGGCTAGCGGGGCAGGACTACGAGCAGTACTTC. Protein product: CASSNPGLAGQDYEQYF.

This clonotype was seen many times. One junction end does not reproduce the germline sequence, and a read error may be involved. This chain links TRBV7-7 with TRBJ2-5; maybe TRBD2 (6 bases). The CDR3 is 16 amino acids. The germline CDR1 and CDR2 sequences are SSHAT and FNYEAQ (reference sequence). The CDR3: CASSFVRDFVQETQYF. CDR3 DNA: TGTGCTAGCAGCTTCGTTAGGGACTTCGTGCAAGAGACCCAGTACTTC.

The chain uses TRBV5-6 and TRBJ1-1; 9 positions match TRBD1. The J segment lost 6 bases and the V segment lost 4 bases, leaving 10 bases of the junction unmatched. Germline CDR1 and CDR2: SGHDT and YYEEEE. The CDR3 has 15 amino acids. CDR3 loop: CASSQLDRGVSEAFF. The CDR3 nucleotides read TGTGCCAGCAGCCAATTGGACAGGGGCGTTTCTGAAGCTTTCTTT.

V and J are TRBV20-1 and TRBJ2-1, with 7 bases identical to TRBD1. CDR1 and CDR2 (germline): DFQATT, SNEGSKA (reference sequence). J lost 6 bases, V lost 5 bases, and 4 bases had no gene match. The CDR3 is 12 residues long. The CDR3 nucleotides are TGCAGTGCTCAACAGGGGTCCAATGAGCAGTTCTTC. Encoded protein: CSAQQGSNEQFF.